This T cell receptor (beta chain) is from a study of CD8+ T cells in alopecia areata. Study overall: Treated patients were given 5 to 10 mg oral tofacitinib twice daily. People stayed on tofacitinib for 6 to 18 months, then stopped the drug for 6 months.

Broader study findings: Elevated clonality characterized lesional scalp relative to normal scalp, particularly in alopecia totalis/universalis.

Trimming took 7 bases from V and 1 from J; bases not matched to a gene: 13. This CDR3 is 17 amino acids long. Germline lookup yields CDR1 MDHEN and CDR2 SYDVKM. It was from alopecia areata patients that lesional scalp punch biopsies and peripheral blood were collected. cDNA prepared by RNA extraction and subsequent reverse transcription served as the template for sequencing. Repertoires were generated with immunoSEQ multiplex PCR, while TCRdb's copy carries only in-frame clones and drops some. The data hold about 140,000 clones, with approximately 51% observed a single time. Only a few counts were recorded for this clone. The antigen is not known.

The rearrangement links TRBV28 to TRBJ1-2; 9 nucleotides align to TRBD1. The clonotype was recovered from a human donor with alopecia areata. The material sequenced was CD4+ T cells sorted from blood, taken at week 0. The CDR3 spells CASTPSGTGYRNYGYTF. CDR3 DNA sequence: TGTGCCAGCACCCCCTCCGGGACAGGGTACCGTAACTATGGCTACACCTTC.